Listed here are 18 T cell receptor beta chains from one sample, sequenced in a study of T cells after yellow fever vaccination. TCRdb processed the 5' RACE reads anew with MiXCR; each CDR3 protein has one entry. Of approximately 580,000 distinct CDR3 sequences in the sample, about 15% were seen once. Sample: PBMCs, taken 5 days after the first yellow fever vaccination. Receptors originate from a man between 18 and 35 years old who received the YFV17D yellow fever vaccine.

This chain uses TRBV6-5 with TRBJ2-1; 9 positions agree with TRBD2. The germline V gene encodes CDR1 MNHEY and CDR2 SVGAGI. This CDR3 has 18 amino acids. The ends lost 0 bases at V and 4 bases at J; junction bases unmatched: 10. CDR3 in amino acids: CASSYSPSAGGPYNEQFF. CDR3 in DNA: TGTGCCAGCAGTTACTCCCCATCAGCGGGGGGTCCTTACAATGAGCAGTTCTTC.

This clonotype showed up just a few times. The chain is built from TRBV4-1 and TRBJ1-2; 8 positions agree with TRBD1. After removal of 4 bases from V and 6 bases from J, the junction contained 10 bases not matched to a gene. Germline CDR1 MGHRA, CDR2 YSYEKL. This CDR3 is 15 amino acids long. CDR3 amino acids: CASSPKDRGEDGYTF. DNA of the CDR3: TGCGCCAGCAGCCCTAAAGACAGGGGAGAGGATGGCTACACCTTC.

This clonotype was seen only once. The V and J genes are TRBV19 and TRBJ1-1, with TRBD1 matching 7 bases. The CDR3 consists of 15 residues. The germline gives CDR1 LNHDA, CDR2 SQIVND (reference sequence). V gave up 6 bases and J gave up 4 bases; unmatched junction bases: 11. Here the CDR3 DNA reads TGTGCCAGTAGCCCCATTTGGGCAGGGGGCACTGAAGCTTTCTTT. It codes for CASSPIWAGGTEAFF. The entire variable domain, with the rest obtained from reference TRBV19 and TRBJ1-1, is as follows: DGGITQSPKYLFRKEGQNVTLSCEQNLNHDAMYWYRQDPGQGLRLIYYSQIVNDFQKGDIAEGYSVSREKKESFPLTVTSAQKNPTAFYLCASSPIWAGGTEAFFGQGTRLTVV.

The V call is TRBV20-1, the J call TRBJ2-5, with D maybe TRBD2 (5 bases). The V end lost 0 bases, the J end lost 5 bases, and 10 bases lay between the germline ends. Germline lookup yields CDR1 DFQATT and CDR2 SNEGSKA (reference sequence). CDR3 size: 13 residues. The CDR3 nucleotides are TGCAGTGCTAGAGATGGACGAGGGGAGACCCAGTACTTC. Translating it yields CSARDGRGETQYF.

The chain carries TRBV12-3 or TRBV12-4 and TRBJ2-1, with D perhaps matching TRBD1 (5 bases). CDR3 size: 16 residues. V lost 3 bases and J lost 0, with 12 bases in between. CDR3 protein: CASSFWAGISYNEQFF. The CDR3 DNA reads TGTGCCAGCAGTTTTTGGGCAGGGATCTCCTACAATGAGCAGTTCTTC.

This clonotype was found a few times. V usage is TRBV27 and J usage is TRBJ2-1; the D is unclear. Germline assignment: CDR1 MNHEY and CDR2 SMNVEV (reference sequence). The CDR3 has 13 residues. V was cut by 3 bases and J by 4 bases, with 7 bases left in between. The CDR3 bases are TGTGCCAGCAGTTTTGGAAAATACAATGAGCAGTTCTTC. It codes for CASSFGKYNEQFF.

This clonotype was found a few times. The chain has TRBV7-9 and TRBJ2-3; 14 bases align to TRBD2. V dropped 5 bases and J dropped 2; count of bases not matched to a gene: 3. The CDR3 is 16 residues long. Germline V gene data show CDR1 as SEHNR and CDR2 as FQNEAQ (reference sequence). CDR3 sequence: CASSPTSGGDTDTQYF. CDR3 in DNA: TGTGCCAGCAGCCCGACTAGCGGGGGGGACACAGATACGCAGTATTTT.

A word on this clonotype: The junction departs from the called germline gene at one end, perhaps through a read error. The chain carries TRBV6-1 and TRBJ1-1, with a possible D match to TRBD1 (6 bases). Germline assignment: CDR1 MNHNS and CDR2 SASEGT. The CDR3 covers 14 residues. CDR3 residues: CASREGGKETEAFF. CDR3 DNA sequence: TGTGCCAGCAGGGAAGGGGGGAAGGAGACTGAAGCTTTCTTT.

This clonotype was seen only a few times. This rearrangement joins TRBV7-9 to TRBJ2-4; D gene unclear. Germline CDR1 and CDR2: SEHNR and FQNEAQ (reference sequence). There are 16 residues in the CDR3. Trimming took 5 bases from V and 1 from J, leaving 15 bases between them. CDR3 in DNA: TGTGCCAGCAGCGGCGGAGAGGCCTTGGCCAAAAACATTCAGTACTTC. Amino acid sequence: CASSGGEALAKNIQYF.

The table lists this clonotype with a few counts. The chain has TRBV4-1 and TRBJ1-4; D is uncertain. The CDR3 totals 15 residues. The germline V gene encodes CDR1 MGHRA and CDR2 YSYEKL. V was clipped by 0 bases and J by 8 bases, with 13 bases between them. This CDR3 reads CASSQEGMVSEKLFF. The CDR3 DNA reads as TGCGCCAGCAGCCAAGAGGGGATGGTCAGCGAAAAACTGTTTTTT.

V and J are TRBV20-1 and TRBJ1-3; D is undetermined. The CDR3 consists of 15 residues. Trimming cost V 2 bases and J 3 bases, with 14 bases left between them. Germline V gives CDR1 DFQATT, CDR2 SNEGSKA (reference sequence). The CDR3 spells CSARISRVGGNTIYF. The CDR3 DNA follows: TGCAGTGCTAGAATATCAAGGGTGGGTGGAAACACCATATATTTT.

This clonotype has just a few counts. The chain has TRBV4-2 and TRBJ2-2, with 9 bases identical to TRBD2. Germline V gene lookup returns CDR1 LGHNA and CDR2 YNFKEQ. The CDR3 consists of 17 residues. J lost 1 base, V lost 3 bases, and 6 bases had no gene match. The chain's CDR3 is CASSHASGGMNTGELFF. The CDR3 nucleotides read TGTGCCAGCAGCCATGCCAGCGGGGGGATGAACACCGGGGAGCTGTTTTTT.

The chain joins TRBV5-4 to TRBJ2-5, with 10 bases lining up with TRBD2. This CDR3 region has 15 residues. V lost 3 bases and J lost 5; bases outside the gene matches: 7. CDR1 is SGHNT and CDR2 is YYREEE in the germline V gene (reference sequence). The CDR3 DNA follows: TGTGCCAGCAGCTGGGGGCCTAGCGGGGGTGAGACCCAGTACTTC. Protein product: CASSWGPSGGETQYF.

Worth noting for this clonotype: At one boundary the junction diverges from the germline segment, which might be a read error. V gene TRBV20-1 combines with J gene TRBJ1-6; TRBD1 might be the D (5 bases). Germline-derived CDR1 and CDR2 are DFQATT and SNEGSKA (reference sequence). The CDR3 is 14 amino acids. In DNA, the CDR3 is TGCAGTGCTACTGACAGCCGAGGGAATTCACACCTCCACTTT. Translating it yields CSATDSRGNSHLHF.

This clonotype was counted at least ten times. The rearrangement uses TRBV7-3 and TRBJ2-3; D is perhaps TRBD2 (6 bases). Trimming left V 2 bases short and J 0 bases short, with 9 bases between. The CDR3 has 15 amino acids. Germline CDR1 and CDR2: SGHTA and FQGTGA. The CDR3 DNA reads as TGTGCCAGCAGCTTATTAGCGGCTAGCACAGATACGCAGTATTTT. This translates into CASSLLAASTDTQYF. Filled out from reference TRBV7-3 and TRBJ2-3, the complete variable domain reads GAGVSQTPSNKVTEKGKYVELRCDPISGHTALYWYRQSLGQGPEFLIYFQGTGAADDSGLPNDRFFAVRPEGSVSTLKIQRTERGDSAVYLCASSLLAASTDTQYFGPGTRLTVL.

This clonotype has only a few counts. CDR3 sequence: CASSGDSQSYEQYV. The CDR3 DNA sequence: TGTGCCAGCAGTGGGGACAGCCAATCCTACGAGCAGTACGTC. The chain uses TRBV6-1 and TRBJ2-7, with 7 bases lining up with TRBD1. Germline CDR1 is MNHNS and CDR2 is SASEGT. This CDR3 spans 14 amino acids. The J segment lost 1 base and the V segment lost 4 bases, leaving 4 bases of the junction unmatched.

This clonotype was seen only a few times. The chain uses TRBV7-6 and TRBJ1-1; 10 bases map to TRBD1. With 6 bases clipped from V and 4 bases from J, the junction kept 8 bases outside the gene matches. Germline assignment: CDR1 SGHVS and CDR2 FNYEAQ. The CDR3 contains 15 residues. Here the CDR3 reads CASSSTRDRGTEAFF. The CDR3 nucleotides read TGTGCCAGCAGTTCCACCCGGGACAGGGGCACTGAAGCTTTCTTT.

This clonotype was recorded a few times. The CDR3 DNA reads TGTGCCAGTAGTATCCAAGCGGGAGGCACAGATACGCAGTATTTT. This gives the protein CASSIQAGGTDTQYF. The chain combines TRBV19 with TRBJ2-3; TRBD2 agrees at 8 bases. Losses at the gene ends were 3 bases for V and 1 base for J; bases not matched to a gene: 3. The CDR3 sequence is 15 residues long. CDR1 and CDR2 (germline): LNHDA, SQIVND (reference sequence).